The 20 T cell receptor beta chains in this list originate from one sample, sequenced in a study of Ad26.COV2.S vaccination and SARS-CoV-2 variants. Specified treatment: some 20 received Ad26.COV2.S at low or high dose, single or two shots; roughly 5 received placebo; per-sample allocation not given. Day 63 after the first injection of vaccine or placebo was the sampling time. TCRdb's table, derived via immunoSEQ multiplex PCR, lists solely in-frame clones and lacks some. Of hundreds of thousands of clones listed, 70% to 90% are singletons. The source was peripheral blood, collected in a trial of Ad26.COV2.S vaccine versus placebo. The receptor source for this set is a person aged 18 to 65 who received the Ad26.COV2.S COVID-19 vaccine or a placebo.

V gene TRBV5-1 combines with J gene TRBJ2-4; D is unresolved. From germline, CDR1 is SGHRS and CDR2 YFSETQ. V lost 0 bases, J lost 6 bases, and 7 bases lay in between. The CDR3 covers 13 residues. The CDR3 DNA follows: TGCGCCAGCAGCTTGGACAGAGTAAACATTCAGTACTTC. This encodes CASSLDRVNIQYF.

The V gene is TRBV27, the J gene TRBJ2-1; D ambiguous. The germline V gene has CDR1 MNHEY and CDR2 SMNVEV (reference sequence). Trimming stripped 6 bases from V and 9 bases from J, with 12 bases between. The CDR3 loop spans 12 amino acids. The CDR3 loop reads CASSASLIEQFF. The DNA of the CDR3 is TGTGCCAGCAGCGCCTCGCTCATTGAGCAGTTCTTC.

This sequence joins TRBV20-1 and TRBJ2-2, with 9 bases lining up with TRBD2. Germline loops: CDR1 DFQATT, CDR2 SNEGSKA (reference sequence). V was pared by 3 bases and J by 5 bases, with 10 bases of the junction left unmatched. The CDR3 extends over 16 amino acids. CDR3 in DNA: TGCAGTGCTAGTGCGGCTAGCGGGGCGTGGACCGGGGAGCTGTTTTTT. Translated, it gives CSASAASGAWTGELFF.

This clone showed up just once. This sequence joins TRBV27 and TRBJ1-5; tentatively, D is TRBD1 (5 bases). The V gene lost 5 bases and the J gene lost 6 bases, with 20 bases spanning the gap. Germline CDR1 MNHEY, CDR2 SMNVEV (reference sequence). The CDR3 is 16 residues long. CDR3 protein: CASSASGPGRGQPQHF. CDR3 in DNA: TGTGCCAGCAGTGCCTCCGGTCCGGGGAGGGGTCAGCCCCAGCATTTT.

The genes are TRBV7-9 and TRBJ2-3; D is unclear. Germline V gene lookup returns CDR1 SEHNR and CDR2 FQNEAQ (reference sequence). The V end was cut by 2 bases, the J end by 4 bases, with 13 bases between. The CDR3 has 15 amino acids. The CDR3 DNA is TGTGCCAGCAGCTTACGGGCAAAAGGGCCAGATACGCAGTATTTT. Translation gives CASSLRAKGPDTQYF.

This clone was counted once. The same CDR3 arises from other DNA sequences in this sample as well. This chain's CDR3 is CASRGRSYEQYF. CDR3 in DNA: TGTGCCAGCAGGGGACGGTCCTACGAGCAGTACTTC. V is TRBV12-3 or TRBV12-4 and J is TRBJ2-7; possibly TRBD1 or TRBD2 for D (5 bases each). V was cut by 6 bases and J by 1 base, with 7 bases left in between. This CDR3 region has 12 residues.

The CDR3 region has the DNA TGTGCCAGCTGGGATAGCGGGACGGGCACAGATACGCAGTATTTT. It specifies CASWDSGTGTDTQYF. The V gene is TRBV6-6, the J gene TRBJ2-3, with 8 bases matching TRBD2. V shed 8 bases, J shed 1 base, and the junction held 8 bases outside the gene matches. Germline CDR1 reads MNHNY; CDR2 reads SVGAGI (reference sequence). This CDR3 has 15 residues.

The chain links TRBV7-9 to TRBJ2-3, with 9 bases lining up with TRBD2. Germline lookup yields CDR1 SEHNR and CDR2 FQNEAQ (reference sequence). Trimming took 5 bases from V and 4 from J; bases not matched to a gene: 13. The CDR3 is 17 amino acids. The CDR3 sequence: CASSDHAGGWIADTQYF. The CDR3 nucleotides read TGTGCCAGCAGCGACCACGCGGGGGGGTGGATCGCAGATACGCAGTATTTT.

This rearrangement joins TRBV7-6 to TRBJ2-6; maybe TRBD1 (6 bases). V was shortened by 4 bases and J by 0 bases, with 13 bases between the two germline ends. CDR3 length: 17 residues. Germline V CDR1 and CDR2: SGHVS, FNYEAQ. Written as DNA, the CDR3 is TGTGCCAGCAGCTGGACAGTGACCTTCTCTGGGGCCAACGTCCTGACTTTC. Its protein is CASSWTVTFSGANVLTF.

The V call is TRBV19, the J call TRBJ2-2; D gene uncertain. The germline gives CDR1 LNHDA, CDR2 SQIVND (reference sequence). V lost 3 bases and J lost 6, with 17 bases in between. This CDR3 is built from 16 residues. CDR3 sequence: CASSIRQRVSAGELFF. The CDR3, as DNA: TGTGCCAGTAGTATCCGGCAGAGAGTGAGTGCCGGGGAGCTGTTTTTT.

The J gene is TRBJ1-4, the V gene TRBV9; the D gene is possibly TRBD1 (5 bases). Germline V gene data show CDR1 as SGDLS and CDR2 as YYNGEE. The CDR3 runs to 14 residues. Between the trimmed V and J ends, which lost 5 bases and 3 bases, there was a span of 11 bases. CDR3 sequence reads: CASSRPGSNEKLFF. As DNA, the CDR3 is TGTGCCAGCAGTCGTCCAGGGTCTAATGAAAAACTGTTTTTT.

The genes are TRBV15 and TRBJ2-3; 7 bases align to TRBD2. Germline assignment: CDR1 LNHNV and CDR2 YYDKDF (reference sequence). V shed 3 bases, J shed 0 bases, and the junction held 6 bases outside the gene matches. This CDR3 has 16 residues. This CDR3 is CATSRDGLGSTDTQYF. The CDR3 region has the DNA TGTGCCACCAGCAGGGACGGACTAGGAAGCACAGATACGCAGTATTTT.

V and J are TRBV2 and TRBJ1-6; 9 bases line up with TRBD1. With V trimmed by 5 bases and J by 9 bases, 8 bases remained unmatched. This CDR3 spans 15 amino acids. The germline CDR1 and CDR2 sequences are SNHLY and FYNNEI. CDR3 DNA: TGTGCCAGCAGTCGCGGGACAGGGAATTCTTCACCCCTCCACTTT. As protein: CASSRGTGNSSPLHF.

This sequence joins TRBV9 and TRBJ2-3; 9 nucleotides agree with TRBD1. V dropped 4 bases and J dropped 4; count of bases not matched to a gene: 13. This CDR3 spans 17 amino acids. Germline CDR1 SGDLS, CDR2 YYNGEE. Here the CDR3 DNA reads TGTGCCAGCAGCTTACAACCGGGACAGGGAAGGCCAGATACGCAGTATTTT. Residues: CASSLQPGQGRPDTQYF.

The chain links TRBV7-9 to TRBJ2-2; possible D gene TRBD1, 5 bases. Trimming removed 4 bases at V and 1 base at J, with 7 bases between. CDR1 and CDR2 (germline): SEHNR, FQNEAQ (reference sequence). The CDR3 totals 14 residues. The CDR3 is CASSSQGNTGELFF. The CDR3 region has the DNA TGTGCCAGCAGCTCGCAGGGGAACACCGGGGAGCTGTTTTTT.

This chain links TRBV30 with TRBJ1-1; D uncertain. CDR3 length: 13 residues. Between the trimmed V and J ends, which lost 0 bases and 1 base, there was a span of 6 bases. Germline V gene lookup returns CDR1 GTSNPN and CDR2 SVGIG (reference sequence). The CDR3: CAWSVRQNTEAFF. Here the CDR3 DNA reads TGTGCCTGGAGTGTACGGCAGAACACTGAAGCTTTCTTT.

The V gene is TRBV18, the J gene TRBJ1-2; D unclear. V lost 5 bases and J lost 0, with 13 bases in between. Germline-derived CDR1 and CDR2 are KGHSH and LQKENI. The CDR3 loop spans 15 amino acids. CDR3 protein: CASSSGRIANYGYTF. The CDR3 nucleotides read TGTGCCAGCTCATCCGGACGGATAGCTAACTATGGCTACACCTTC.

This clone was recorded only once. The rearrangement links TRBV5-4 to TRBJ2-1, with D tentatively TRBD2 (5 bases). This CDR3 is built from 15 residues. The germline V and J ends were trimmed by 4 bases and 0 bases, with 11 bases remaining between them. The germline V gene encodes CDR1 SGHNT and CDR2 YYREEE (reference sequence). DNA for the CDR3: TGTGCCAGCAGCCCGGACTCGAGCTCCTACAATGAGCAGTTCTTC. Translating gives CASSPDSSSYNEQFF. The variable domain in full, with the rest retrieved from reference TRBV5-4 and TRBJ2-1, is ETGVTQSPTHLIKTRGQQVTLRCSSQSGHNTVSWYQQALGQGPQFIFQYYREEENGRGNFPPRFSGLQFPNYSSELNVNALELDDSALYLCASSPDSSSYNEQFFGPGTRLTVL.

V gene TRBV30 combines with J gene TRBJ1-1, with a possible D match to TRBD1 (5 bases). CDR1 GTSNPN and CDR2 SVGIG come from the germline V gene (reference sequence). V dropped 0 bases and J dropped 3 bases, with 14 bases sitting between them. CDR3 length: 15 residues. The CDR3 sequence: CAWSVLGGAHTEAFF. CDR3 DNA: TGTGCCTGGAGTGTACTTGGAGGGGCGCACACTGAAGCTTTCTTT.

The chain links TRBV2 to TRBJ2-5; TRBD1 is a possible D gene (6 bases). Trimming took off 6 bases at V and 2 bases at J, with 16 bases between the two ends. The CDR3 totals 15 residues. The germline V gene has CDR1 SNHLY and CDR2 FYNNEI. The CDR3: CASRGQGSYQETQYF. DNA for the CDR3: TGTGCCAGCAGGGGACAAGGTTCTTATCAAGAGACCCAGTACTTC. The full variable domain, its missing parts supplied by reference TRBV2 and TRBJ2-5, is EPEVTQTPSHQVTQMGQEVILRCVPISNHLYFYWYRQILGQKVEFLVSFYNNEISEKSEIFDDQFSVERPDGSNFTLKIRSTKLEDSAMYFCASRGQGSYQETQYFGPGTRLLVL.